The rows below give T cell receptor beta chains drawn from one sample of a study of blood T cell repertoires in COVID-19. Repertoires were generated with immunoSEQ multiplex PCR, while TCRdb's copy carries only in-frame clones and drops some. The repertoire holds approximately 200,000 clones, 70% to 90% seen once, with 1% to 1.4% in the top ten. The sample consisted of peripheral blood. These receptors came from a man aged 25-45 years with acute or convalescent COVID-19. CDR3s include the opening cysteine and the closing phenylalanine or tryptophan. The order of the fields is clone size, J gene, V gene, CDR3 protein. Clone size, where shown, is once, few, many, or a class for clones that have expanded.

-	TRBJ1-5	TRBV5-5	CASSRSGGREYQPQHF
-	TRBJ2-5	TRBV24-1	CATSDPKYLGQGKETQYF
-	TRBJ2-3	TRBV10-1	CASSESRAGPDTQYF
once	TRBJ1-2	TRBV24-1	CATSEEGQGYGYTF
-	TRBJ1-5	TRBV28	CASSFSQQGWGPQHF
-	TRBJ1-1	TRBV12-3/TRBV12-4	CASTSTVNTEAFF
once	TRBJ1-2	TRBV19	CASSMPGQRENYGYTF
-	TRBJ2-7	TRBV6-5	CASSYSGQYPVEQYF
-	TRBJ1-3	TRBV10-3	CAISGPGQGAYTIYF
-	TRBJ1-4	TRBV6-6	CASSYSPGMDEKLFF
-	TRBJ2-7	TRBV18	CASSPRTSGWNEQYF
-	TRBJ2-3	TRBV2	CASSVAGGFADTQYF
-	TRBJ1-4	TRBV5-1	CASSFRAGEKLFF
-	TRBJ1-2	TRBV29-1	CSVAITGLGYTF
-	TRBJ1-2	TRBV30	CAWSLTGAVLYGYTF
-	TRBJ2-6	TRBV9	CASSTGLSGANVLTF
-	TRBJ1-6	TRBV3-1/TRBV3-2	CASSPLSSYNSPLHF
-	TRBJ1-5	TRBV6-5	CASSPDRASNQPQHF
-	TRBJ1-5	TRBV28	CASRPDRGAGQPQHF
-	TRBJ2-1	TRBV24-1	CATSDRLAGTNEQFF
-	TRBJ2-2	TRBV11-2	CASTFLRVGELFF
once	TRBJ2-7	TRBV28	CASSSFPEQYF
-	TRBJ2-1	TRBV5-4	CASSLSGRVYNEQFF
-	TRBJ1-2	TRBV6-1	CASSPTGDYGYTF
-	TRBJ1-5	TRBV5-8	CASSLDLNQPQHF
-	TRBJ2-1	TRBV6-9	CASSHRSGGPTRNEQFF
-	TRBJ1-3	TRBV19	CASSSGGSGNTIYF
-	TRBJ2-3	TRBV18	CASSPGTATDTQYF
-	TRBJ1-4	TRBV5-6	CASSRLQGAMATNEKLFF
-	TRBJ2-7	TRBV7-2	CASSERTGTYEQYF
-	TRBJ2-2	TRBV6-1	CASSETRGAGGELFF
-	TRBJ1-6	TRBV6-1	CASSEVPGANSPLHF
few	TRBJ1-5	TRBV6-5	CASSYAYQAGQPQHF
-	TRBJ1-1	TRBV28	CASSQTELEAFF
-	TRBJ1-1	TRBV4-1	CASSQGGTTEAFF
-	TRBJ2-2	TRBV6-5	CASTSNGGALFF
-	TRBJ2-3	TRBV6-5	CASSLSGGRGGYF
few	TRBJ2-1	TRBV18	CASSPETSGYFRFF
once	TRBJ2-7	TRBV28	CASSFRDRAGVGQYF
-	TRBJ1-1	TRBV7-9	CASSKSRTEAFF
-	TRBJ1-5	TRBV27	CASSSRQGGGPQHF
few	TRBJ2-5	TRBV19	CASRKPGAGETQYF
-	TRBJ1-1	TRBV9	CASQGHGNTEAFF
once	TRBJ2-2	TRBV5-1	CASSLEGLATTGELFF
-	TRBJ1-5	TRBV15	CATSRGSTGGGQPQHF
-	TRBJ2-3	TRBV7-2	CASSSGAGGSTDTQYF